This entry describes one TCR beta chain. The data originate from a study of T cell changes during pregnancy in multiple sclerosis. Clones were sequenced by immunoSEQ multiplex PCR, and TCRdb holds only the in-frame ones, with some missing. The sample lists tens of thousands of clones, 90% to 95% seen once, with roughly 0.14% in the top ten. Germline CDR1 and CDR2: MNHEY and SVGAGI. The CDR3 sequence is 14 residues long. Losses at the gene ends were 5 bases for V and 6 bases for J; bases not matched to a gene: 5. Sequences were derived from CD4+ T cells from peripheral blood mononuclear cells, sampled after pregnancy. The sequence derives from a female donor with multiple sclerosis, enrolled in a pregnancy study. This sequence joins TRBV6-5 and TRBJ2-7; 12 nucleotides agree with TRBD1. Written as DNA, the CDR3 is TGTGCCAGCAGTCGAGGGACAGGGGGCGGCGAGCAGTACTTC. Amino acid sequence: CASSRGTGGGEQYF.